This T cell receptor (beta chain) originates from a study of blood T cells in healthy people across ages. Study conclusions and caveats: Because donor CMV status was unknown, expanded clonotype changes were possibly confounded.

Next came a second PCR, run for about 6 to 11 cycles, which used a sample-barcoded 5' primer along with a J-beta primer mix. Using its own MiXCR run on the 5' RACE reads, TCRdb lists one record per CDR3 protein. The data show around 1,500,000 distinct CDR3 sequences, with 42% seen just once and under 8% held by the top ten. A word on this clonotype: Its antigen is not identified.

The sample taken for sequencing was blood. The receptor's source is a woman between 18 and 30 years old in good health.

CDR3 residues: CASSFRTGVQEKLFF. CDR3 in DNA: TGTGCCAGCAGTTTCCGGACAGGGGTTCAGGAAAAACTGTTTTTT. J is TRBJ1-4 and V is TRBV27; 9 nucleotides agree with TRBD1. The CDR3 is 15 residues long. Germline V CDR1 and CDR2: MNHEY, SMNVEV (reference sequence). After removal of 3 bases from V and 8 bases from J, the junction contained 7 bases not matched to a gene.